This TCR beta chain was observed in a study of blood T cell repertoires in COVID-19. The CDR3 sequence is 16 residues long. CDR1 is LGHDT and CDR2 is YNNKEL in the germline V gene (reference sequence). The ends lost 5 bases at V and 8 bases at J; junction bases unmatched: 10. Libraries were prepared by immunoSEQ multiplex PCR; TCRdb keeps only in-frame clonotypes and omits some of them. Of about 220,000 clones in the sample, around 83% were seen once. The chain links TRBV3-1 (or the pseudogene TRBV3-2) to TRBJ2-1; 12 bases line up with TRBD2. This receptor was taken from a woman between 50 and 59 years old with acute or convalescent COVID-19. Sequencing used peripheral blood. The CDR3 nucleotides are TGTGCCAGCAGCTTTGAGACTAGCGGGAGAACGGATGAGCAGTTCTTC. Translating gives CASSFETSGRTDEQFF.